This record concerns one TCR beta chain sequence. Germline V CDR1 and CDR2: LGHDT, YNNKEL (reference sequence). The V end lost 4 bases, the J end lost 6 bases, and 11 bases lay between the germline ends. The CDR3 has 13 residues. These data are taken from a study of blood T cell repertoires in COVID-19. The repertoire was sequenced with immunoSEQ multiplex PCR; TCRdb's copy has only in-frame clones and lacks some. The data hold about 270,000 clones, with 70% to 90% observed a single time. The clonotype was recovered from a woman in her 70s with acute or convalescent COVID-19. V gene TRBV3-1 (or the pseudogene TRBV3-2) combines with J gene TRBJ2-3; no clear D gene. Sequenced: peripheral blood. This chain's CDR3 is CASSRLEADTQYF. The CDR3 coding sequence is TGTGCCAGCAGCCGCTTAGAAGCGGATACGCAGTATTTT.